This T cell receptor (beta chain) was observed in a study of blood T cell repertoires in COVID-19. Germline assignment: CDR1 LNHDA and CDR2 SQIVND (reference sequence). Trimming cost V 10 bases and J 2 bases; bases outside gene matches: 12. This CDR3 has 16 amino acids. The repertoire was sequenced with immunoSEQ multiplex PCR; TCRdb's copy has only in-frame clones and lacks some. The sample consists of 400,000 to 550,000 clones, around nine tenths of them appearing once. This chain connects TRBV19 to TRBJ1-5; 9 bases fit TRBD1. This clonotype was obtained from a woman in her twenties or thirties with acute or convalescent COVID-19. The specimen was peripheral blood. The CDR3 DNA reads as TGTGCCACTAGGGGACAGGGAGCTATGGGCAATCAGCCCCAGCATTTT. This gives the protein CATRGQGAMGNQPQHF.